These T cell receptor beta chains were read from a single sample in a study of cytomegalovirus exposure and HLA in healthy donors. Repertoires were generated with immunoSEQ multiplex PCR, while TCRdb's copy carries only in-frame clones and drops some. The sample consists of roughly 200,000 clones, 60% to 85% of them appearing once. The sequenced material came from PBMCs. These TCRs come from a man in his forties in good health and CMV-seronegative. Both conserved end residues are part of each CDR3. D genes are given only for firm matches. The size field is filled for only some rows; it gives once, few, many or a size class.

clone size,D gene,J gene,V gene,CDR3 DNA,CDR3 protein
.,.,TRBJ2-7,TRBV19,TGTGCCAGTAGTCCGCAGACAGGCTACGAGCAGTACTTC,CASSPQTGYEQYF
.,.,TRBJ2-7,TRBV10-3,TGTGCCATCTCTAGCCGGATCCACGAGCAGTACTTC,CAISSRIHEQYF
.,.,TRBJ2-5,TRBV6-5,TGTGCCAGCAACTACTCCCCTTACAGAACCCAAGAGACCCAGTACTTC,CASNYSPYRTQETQYF
.,TRBD1,TRBJ1-1,TRBV5-4,TGTGCCAGCAGCTTGGGAAGGCAGGGGGCCGCCGGCACTGAAGCTTTCTTT,CASSLGRQGAAGTEAFF
.,.,TRBJ2-1,TRBV9,TGTGCCAGCAGCGTAGGATCTAGTGTGTCCTACAATGAGCAGTTCTTC,CASSVGSSVSYNEQFF
.,.,TRBJ2-7,TRBV6-1,TGTGCCAGCAGGGATACATCGTCCCGGGACGAGCAGTACTTC,CASRDTSSRDEQYF
once,TRBD1,TRBJ1-6,TRBV27,TGTGCCAGCAGTCCGGACAGGGGATGGTCACCCCTCCACTTT,CASSPDRGWSPLHF
once,TRBD1,TRBJ2-3,TRBV6-4,TGTGCCAGCTCCGAGGGGGCGTCAGATACGCAGTATTTT,CASSEGASDTQYF
.,TRBD1,TRBJ1-2,TRBV7-9,TGTGTCAGCAGCTTGTCCCAGGGGGTGGGCACCTTC,CVSSLSQGVGTF
.,.,TRBJ2-3,TRBV7-2,TGTGCCAGCAGCTTACAGAGCACAGATACGCAGTATTTT,CASSLQSTDTQYF
.,TRBD2,TRBJ2-5,TRBV7-2,TGTGCCAGCAGCTTGATAAGCGGGGAAGAGACCCAGTACTTC,CASSLISGEETQYF
.,.,TRBJ2-5,TRBV5-1,TGCGCCAGCAGCCTACAGGGGACTTCCCAAGAGACCCAGTACTTC,CASSLQGTSQETQYF
.,TRBD1,TRBJ2-2,TRBV10-3,TGTGCCATCAGTCCGCAACAGGGGGCGACCGGGGAGCTGTTTTTT,CAISPQQGATGELFF
.,.,TRBJ2-7,TRBV25-1,TGTGCCAGCAGCCCCTCAAGGACTGGATACTACGAGCAGTACTTC,CASSPSRTGYYEQYF
.,.,TRBJ2-3,TRBV9,TGTGCCAGCAGCGTAGCGAGTCTCACAGATACGCAGTATTTT,CASSVASLTDTQYF
.,TRBD1,TRBJ2-5,TRBV6-6,TGTGCCAGCAGACCAGGGGGTCAGAGAAAGACCCAGTACTTC,CASRPGGQRKTQYF
few,TRBD1,TRBJ2-7,TRBV7-8,TGTGCCAGCAGCGCCGAGGACAGGAGCTCCTACGAGCAGTACTTC,CASSAEDRSSYEQYF
few,.,TRBJ2-1,TRBV6-5,TGTGCCAGCAGTTATCTCGGCAATGAGCAGTTCTTC,CASSYLGNEQFF
.,.,TRBJ2-7,TRBV6-5,TGTGCCAGCAGTTTAGGAGGGGATGCGGAGCAGTACTTC,CASSLGGDAEQYF
.,TRBD1,TRBJ1-4,TRBV2,TGTGCCAGCAGTGAATATCGGCCAGACAGGGGGATTGGTTCTGAAAAACTGTTTTTT,CASSEYRPDRGIGSEKLFF
.,.,TRBJ2-1,TRBV4-3,TGCGCCAGCAGCCAAGATGGAAGCGGTTACTCATACAATGAGCAGTTCTTC,CASSQDGSGYSYNEQFF
few,TRBD1,TRBJ1-1,TRBV6-4,TGTGCCAGCAGTCCGGGACAGGGGGGGACTGAAGCTTTCTTT,CASSPGQGGTEAFF
few,.,TRBJ1-2,TRBV9,TGTGCCAGCAGCACATACGGACAGTTCTATGGCTACACCTTC,CASSTYGQFYGYTF
few,TRBD2,TRBJ2-4,TRBV29-1,TGCAGCGCCCCGGGGGGGACGACGGAATACTTC,CSAPGGTTEYF
.,.,TRBJ1-3,TRBV7-2,TGTGCCAGCAGCCAAGTGGGAGGGACTAGTGGAAACACCATATATTTT,CASSQVGGTSGNTIYF